Each of the 19 T cell receptor beta chains below was sequenced from the same sample in a study of human T cells and chemical hapten exposure. TCRdb redid the calling of the RACE reads with MiXCR, one entry per CDR3 protein. The sample includes some 340,000 distinct CDR3 sequences, approximately 6.9% seen only once; the top ten take roughly 8%. The sample's time point: patch test 1, 2 weeks after DPC sensitization. Described treatment: therapeutic diphenylcyclopropenone sensitization with weekly scalp DPC. Sequencing was performed on whole blood, taken in connection with sensitization to the hapten diphenylcyclopropenone (DPC). These receptors were taken from a woman between 18 and 29 years old with alopecia areata. Some clones in this sample may be carry-over from other donors' samples.

The CDR3 is CASRGHREAFF. The CDR3 bases are TGTGCCAGCAGGGGGCACCGCGAAGCTTTCTTT. This chain uses TRBV12-3 or TRBV12-4 with TRBJ1-1; possibly TRBD1 for D (5 bases). The CDR3 length is 11 residues. Trimming shortened V by 6 bases and J by 8 bases, and 10 bases separated the two germline ends.

This chain joins TRBV10-3 and TRBJ2-2; D gene uncertain. Trimming removed 5 bases at V and 7 bases at J, with 11 bases between. The CDR3 sequence is 13 residues long. Germline CDR1 is ENHRY and CDR2 is SYGVKD. This chain's CDR3 is CAISSQPGGELFF. The CDR3 DNA is TGTGCCATCAGTTCACAACCCGGCGGGGAGCTGTTTTTT.

This clonotype was detected only a few times. The CDR3 DNA sequence: TGTGCCAGCAGCCCTACAGGGGATTCCACAGATACGCAGTATTTT. This sequence encodes CASSPTGDSTDTQYF. This chain joins TRBV7-9 and TRBJ2-3; 7 nucleotides line up with TRBD1. CDR1 is SEHNR, CDR2 FQNEAQ, per germline (reference sequence). V trimming: 5 bases; J trimming: 2 bases; junction bases outside the gene matches: 7. The CDR3 sequence is 15 residues long.

This clonotype was detected a few times. The chain combines TRBV6-5 with TRBJ2-7, with 12 bases that match TRBD1. Per germline, CDR1 MNHEY and CDR2 SVGAGI. Germline trimming cut 5 bases from V and 7 bases from J; bases unmatched to any gene: 6. This CDR3 is built from 14 residues. As DNA, the CDR3 is TGTGCCAGCAGTCAGGGACAGGGGGCGAGTGAGCAGTACTTC. It specifies CASSQGQGASEQYF.

This clonotype has ten or more counts. This sequence joins TRBV7-2 and TRBJ1-2; 7 bases agree with TRBD1. Looked up from germline, CDR1 is SGHTA and CDR2 is FQGNSA. The CDR3 spans 14 residues. Unmatched junction bases numbered 11, after V lost 5 bases and J lost 8 bases. The CDR3 DNA sequence: TGTGCCAGCAGCCCTACAGGGGCAGGAGGAGGCTACACCTTC. Its protein is CASSPTGAGGGYTF.

This clonotype was counted ten times or more. The chain combines TRBV6-1 with TRBJ1-1; 7 nucleotides align to TRBD1. The trim removed 8 bases at V and 3 bases at J, leaving 9 bases unmatched. The germline V gene has CDR1 MNHNS and CDR2 SASEGT. The CDR3 runs to 14 residues. CDR3 sequence: CASRWTGAYTEAFF. CDR3 nucleotides: TGTGCCAGCCGATGGACAGGAGCATACACTGAAGCTTTCTTT.

This clonotype appeared a few times. The gene calls are TRBV6-5 and TRBJ1-4; 8 nucleotides match TRBD1. The length of the CDR3 is 15 residues. The V gene end was trimmed by 2 bases and the J gene end by 4 bases; junction bases not matched to a gene: 3. CDR1 and CDR2 (germline): MNHEY, SVGAGI. The CDR3 nucleotides read TGTGCCAGCAGTTACGCGGGACAGGATAATGAAAAACTGTTTTTT. This translates into CASSYAGQDNEKLFF.

This clonotype occurred a few times. The chain recombines TRBV7-8 with TRBJ1-3; D not certain. Per germline, CDR1 SGHVS and CDR2 FQNEAQ. Between the trimmed V and J ends, which lost 5 bases and 9 bases, there was a span of 17 bases. This CDR3 contains 14 residues. CDR3 nucleotides: TGTGCCAGCAGCGCCGTGGAACTCAGTCGCACCATATATTTT. Amino acids: CASSAVELSRTIYF.

This clonotype showed up many times. The chain carries TRBV7-8 and TRBJ2-3; possibly TRBD2 for D (6 bases). V was shortened by 2 bases and J by 6 bases, with 12 bases between the two germline ends. Germline-derived CDR1 and CDR2 are SGHVS and FQNEAQ. CDR3 length: 14 residues. Here the CDR3 DNA reads TGTGCCAGCAGCTTAACCCTAGCGTCTGATACGCAGTATTTT. It translates to CASSLTLASDTQYF.

For the CDR3, the DNA is TGCGCCAGCAGCCAAACTTTATTCTACGAGCAGTACTTC. Translated: CASSQTLFYEQYF. The chain uses TRBV4-1 and TRBJ2-7; no firm D call. V dropped 2 bases and J dropped 3 bases, with 8 bases sitting between them. CDR3 size: 13 residues. The germline V gene encodes CDR1 MGHRA and CDR2 YSYEKL.

This clonotype was seen repeatedly, ten times or more. V usage is TRBV24-1 and J usage is TRBJ2-3, with a tentative D call TRBD2 (6 bases). The V and J ends lost 9 bases and 0 bases respectively, with 15 bases between them. CDR1 is KGHDR and CDR2 is SFDVKD in the germline V gene. The CDR3 length is 15 residues. CDR3 in DNA: TGTGCCACCTCTCAGGGAGGTTGGAGCACAGATACGCAGTATTTT. It yields the protein CATSQGGWSTDTQYF.

This rearrangement joins TRBV11-2 to TRBJ2-1, with 9 bases aligning to TRBD1. There are 16 residues in the CDR3. CDR1 SGHAT and CDR2 FQNNGV come from the germline V gene. V lost 1 base and J lost 4; bases outside the gene matches: 5. The CDR3 nucleotides read TGTGCCAGCAGCTTAGGACCGGGACAGGGTTACAATGAGCAGTTCTTC. Its translation: CASSLGPGQGYNEQFF.

This clonotype was seen repeatedly, ten times or more. The chain employs TRBV7-9 and TRBJ1-1; TRBD1 matches at 9 bases. The CDR3 loop spans 16 amino acids. Germline lookup yields CDR1 SEHNR and CDR2 FQNEAQ (reference sequence). V gave up 6 bases and J gave up 0 bases; unmatched junction bases: 8. As DNA, the CDR3 is TGTGCCAGCAGGTTCGGACAGGGGCGCTTGAACACTGAAGCTTTCTTT. This sequence encodes CASRFGQGRLNTEAFF.

The rearrangement links TRBV27 to TRBJ2-5; weak D call: TRBD2 (6 bases). CDR3 length: 12 amino acids. The germline V and J ends were trimmed by 3 bases and 8 bases, with 10 bases remaining between them. In germline, CDR1 is MNHEY, CDR2 SMNVEV (reference sequence). CDR3 in amino acids: CASSFWGGTQYF. CDR3 coding DNA: TGTGCCAGCAGTTTTTGGGGAGGCACCCAGTACTTC.

This clonotype was seen a handful of times. The V call is TRBV28, the J call TRBJ1-3; D is ambiguous. V gave up 4 bases and J gave up 4 bases, with 17 bases separating them. The CDR3 sequence is 16 residues long. Germline assignment: CDR1 MDHEN and CDR2 SYDVKM. The CDR3 region has the DNA TGTGCCAGCAGTTCGACCTTCCCTCCACAGGGAAACACCATATATTTT. Translated: CASSSTFPPQGNTIYF.

The chain uses TRBV11-2 and TRBJ2-1; 7 nucleotides agree with TRBD2. V shed 6 bases, J shed 1 base, and the junction held 6 bases outside the gene matches. Germline V gene data show CDR1 as SGHAT and CDR2 as FQNNGV. This CDR3 has 15 amino acids. This CDR3 is CASRRSGASYNEQFF. For the CDR3, the DNA is TGTGCCAGCAGGAGAAGCGGGGCGTCCTACAATGAGCAGTTCTTC.

The table lists this clonotype with a few counts. The rearrangement uses TRBV20-1 and TRBJ2-5; the match to TRBD1 covers 8 bases. The CDR3 loop spans 14 amino acids. The ends lost 6 bases at V and 3 bases at J; junction bases unmatched: 9. Germline values: CDR1 DFQATT, CDR2 SNEGSKA (reference sequence). In nucleotides, the CDR3 is TGCAGTGCCAACCTCCCAGGGGGCAAAGAGACCCAGTACTTC. This translates into CSANLPGGKETQYF.

This clonotype has a handful of counts. This chain uses TRBV12-3 or TRBV12-4 with TRBJ2-1; the D is unclear. Trimming stripped 6 bases from V and 5 bases from J, with 5 bases between. The CDR3 totals 11 residues. The CDR3 loop is CASRNHNEQFF. The CDR3, as DNA: TGTGCCAGCAGGAATCACAATGAGCAGTTCTTC.

The V and J genes are TRBV6-2 or TRBV6-3 and TRBJ1-6, with no clear D. V shed 0 bases and J shed 7 bases, with 13 bases lying between them. Germline assignment: CDR1 MNHEY and CDR2 SVGEGT. This CDR3 is 16 amino acids long. The CDR3 spells CASSYSRLKGNSPLHF. Here the CDR3 DNA reads TGTGCCAGCAGTTACTCGAGGCTGAAAGGCAATTCACCCCTCCACTTT.